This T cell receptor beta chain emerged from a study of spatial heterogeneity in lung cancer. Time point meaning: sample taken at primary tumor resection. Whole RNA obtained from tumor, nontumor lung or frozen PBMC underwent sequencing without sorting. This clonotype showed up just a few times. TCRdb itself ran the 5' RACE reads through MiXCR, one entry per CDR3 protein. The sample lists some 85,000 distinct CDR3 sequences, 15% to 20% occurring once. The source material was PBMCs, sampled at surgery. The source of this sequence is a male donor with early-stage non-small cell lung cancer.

CDR3 loop: CASSFSTKLDTQYF. CDR3 sequence (DNA): TGCGCCAGCAGCTTCTCCACAAAGCTCGATACGCAGTATTTT. The chain recombines TRBV5-1 with TRBJ2-3; D uncertain. The CDR3 length is 14 residues. Germline CDR1 is SGHRS and CDR2 is YFSETQ. The ends were cut back, 2 bases at V and 6 bases at J, with 13 bases in the middle.